These 32 T cell receptor beta chains originate from one sample sequenced in a study of blood T cell repertoires in COVID-19. Profiling relied on immunoSEQ multiplex PCR, and the TCRdb table lists in-frame clones only, not all of them. The sample records under 95,000 clones, around 83% being singletons. The sequencing sample was made of peripheral blood. These receptors originate from a woman aged 70-85 years with acute or convalescent COVID-19.

The chain has TRBV11-3 and TRBJ2-3; D is possibly TRBD2 (6 bases). Per the germline V gene, CDR1 is SGHNT and CDR2 is YENEEA. The CDR3 has 14 residues. Trimming pared 1 base from V and 4 bases from J, leaving 9 bases between. CDR3 coding DNA: TGTGCCAGCAGCTTAGTTCGGGAGTCAGATACGCAGTATTTT. Protein product: CASSLVRESDTQYF.

The CDR3 coding sequence is TGTGCCATCAGTGACCCTAGCGGGGGGGTTAAAAATGAGCAGTTCTTC. Protein sequence: CAISDPSGGVKNEQFF. The chain uses TRBV10-3 and TRBJ2-1, with 12 bases that match TRBD2. With 3 bases clipped from V and 7 bases from J, the junction kept 7 bases outside the gene matches. The CDR3 runs to 16 residues. The germline CDR1 and CDR2 sequences are ENHRY and SYGVKD.

Here the CDR3 reads CASSLGGQGYTF. The CDR3 coding sequence is TGTGCCAGCAGCTTAGGGGGACAAGGCTACACCTTC. This sequence joins TRBV11-2 and TRBJ1-2; a weak D match, TRBD1 (6 bases). Germline V CDR1 and CDR2: SGHAT, FQNNGV. The CDR3 consists of 12 residues. Trimming stripped 1 base from V and 8 bases from J, with 8 bases between. The entire variable domain, with the rest obtained from reference TRBV11-2 and TRBJ1-2, is as follows: EAGVAQSPRYKIIEKRQSVAFWCNPISGHATLYWYQQILGQGPKLLIQFQNNGVVDDSQLPKDRFSAERLKGVDSTLKIQPAKLEDSAVYLCASSLGGQGYTFGSGTRLTVV.

This chain joins TRBV7-9 and TRBJ2-3, with TRBD2 matching over 13 bases. The V gene's germline CDR1 is SEHNR and CDR2 FQNEAQ (reference sequence). V gave up 5 bases and J gave up 5 bases; unmatched junction bases: 4. The CDR3 loop spans 15 amino acids. CDR3 sequence (DNA): TGTGCCAGCAGCCCGGGGACTAGCGGGGTAGATACGCAGTATTTT. Its translation: CASSPGTSGVDTQYF.

The V gene is TRBV19, the J gene TRBJ1-2, with 7 bases fitting TRBD1. This CDR3 is built from 16 residues. Germline V gives CDR1 LNHDA, CDR2 SQIVND (reference sequence). The V and J ends lost 3 bases and 2 bases, in that order; junction bases with no gene match: 9. The CDR3 loop is CASSIYRTGKNYGYTF. Here the CDR3 DNA reads TGTGCCAGTAGTATTTACCGGACAGGAAAAAACTATGGCTACACCTTC.

This chain joins TRBV2 and TRBJ2-4; weak D call: TRBD1 (6 bases). The CDR3 length is 14 residues. Trimming removed 7 bases from V and 1 base from J, with 11 bases in between. Looked up from germline, CDR1 is SNHLY and CDR2 is FYNNEI. CDR3 sequence reads: CASTYQGAKNIQYF. In DNA, the CDR3 is TGTGCCAGCACCTACCAGGGGGCCAAAAACATTCAGTACTTC.

This clone was counted only a few times. This rearrangement joins TRBV5-6 to TRBJ1-1; the D is unclear. Trimming took off 0 bases at V and 1 base at J, with 4 bases between the two ends. This CDR3 comprises 13 residues. CDR1 is SGHDT and CDR2 is YYEEEE in the germline V gene. CDR3 amino acids: CASSLDRNTEAFF. CDR3 DNA sequence: TGTGCCAGCAGCTTGGACAGGAACACTGAAGCTTTCTTT.

The chain links TRBV5-4 to TRBJ2-3, with TRBD1 identical over 10 bases. V lost 10 bases and J lost 4; bases outside the gene matches: 9. This CDR3 is 14 amino acids long. Germline loops: CDR1 SGHNT, CDR2 YYREEE (reference sequence). CDR3 DNA sequence: TGTGCCGGCCTGGACAGGGGGTCTGCAGATACGCAGTATTTT. Translated: CAGLDRGSADTQYF.

The CDR3 loop reads CASSSYRTTYNEQFF. The CDR3 DNA reads as TGTGCCAGCAGCTCGTACCGGACAACCTACAATGAGCAGTTCTTC. This rearrangement joins TRBV7-6 to TRBJ2-1, with D possibly TRBD1 on 5 matching bases. Deletions cut 4 bases from V and 2 bases from J, with 12 bases between. Germline V CDR1 and CDR2: SGHVS, FNYEAQ. There are 15 residues in the CDR3.

V is TRBV2 and J is TRBJ1-6; D is possibly TRBD1 (6 bases). V gave up 8 bases and J gave up 6 bases, with 14 bases separating them. The CDR3 covers 14 residues. Per the germline V gene, CDR1 is SNHLY and CDR2 is FYNNEI. This CDR3 reads CASYAQQGNSPLHF. CDR3 nucleotide sequence: TGTGCCAGCTATGCGCAACAGGGTAATTCACCCCTCCACTTT.

This clone was seen just once. The V and J genes are TRBV25-1 and TRBJ2-3; D not resolved. The CDR3 length is 13 residues. V lost 3 bases to trimming and J lost 4 bases, with 8 bases between them. Germline loops: CDR1 MGHDK, CDR2 SYGVNS. The CDR3 DNA is TGTGCCAGCAGTGACTCTTACTCAGATACGCAGTATTTT. Translated, it gives CASSDSYSDTQYF.

The V and J genes are TRBV27 and TRBJ2-5; D perhaps matches TRBD2 (5 bases). The CDR3 is made up of 13 amino acids. Germline CDR1 is MNHEY and CDR2 is SMNVEV (reference sequence). Trimming pared 8 bases from V and 3 bases from J, leaving 13 bases between. CDR3 coding DNA: TGTGCCAGCTCGAGGGTTGGAGAAGAGACCCAGTACTTC. Its translation is CASSRVGEETQYF.

The V and J genes are TRBV6-5 and TRBJ2-5; tentatively, D is TRBD1 (5 bases). V was trimmed by 7 bases and J by 2 bases, leaving 11 bases between them. The CDR3 is 13 amino acids. Germline V gene lookup returns CDR1 MNHEY and CDR2 SVGAGI. DNA of the CDR3: TGTGCCAGCACAATTCCAGGGCAAGAGACCCAGTACTTC. Protein: CASTIPGQETQYF.

The chain combines TRBV24-1 with TRBJ1-5; D may be TRBD1 (5 bases). Trimming stripped 4 bases from V and 4 bases from J, with 16 bases between. The CDR3 is 16 amino acids. Germline-derived CDR1 and CDR2 are KGHDR and SFDVKD. CDR3 in DNA: TGTGCCACCAGTGAGTTGACAGCCCCTGATAATCAGCCCCAGCATTTT. Translated, it gives CATSELTAPDNQPQHF.

The chain uses TRBV5-1 and TRBJ2-1; TRBD1 is a possible D gene (6 bases). Deletions cut 0 bases from V and 0 bases from J, with 13 bases between. Germline values: CDR1 SGHRS, CDR2 YFSETQ. The CDR3 runs to 17 residues. The chain's CDR3 is CASSLDSTGNSYNEQFF. The CDR3 DNA is TGCGCCAGCAGCTTGGACTCGACAGGAAACTCCTACAATGAGCAGTTCTTC.

The gene calls are TRBV25-1 and TRBJ2-7; D possibly corresponds to TRBD1 (6 bases). V shed 3 bases and J shed 3 bases, with 15 bases lying between them. The CDR3 covers 15 residues. Germline lookup yields CDR1 MGHDK and CDR2 SYGVNS. In DNA, the CDR3 is TGTGCCAGCAGTGAGCTACAGGGAAGGGGCTACGAGCAGTACTTC. Protein product: CASSELQGRGYEQYF.

The chain is built from TRBV30 and TRBJ1-3; D remains unclear. Germline values: CDR1 GTSNPN, CDR2 SVGIG (reference sequence). Trimming took 2 bases from V and 0 from J, leaving 8 bases between them. CDR3 length: 14 residues. This chain's CDR3 is CAWSIGNSGNTIYF. In DNA form, the CDR3 reads TGTGCCTGGAGTATCGGGAACTCTGGAAACACCATATATTTT.

CDR3 sequence reads: CASGGWFSAFF. In DNA form, the CDR3 reads TGTGCCAGCGGAGGCTGGTTTTCGGCTTTCTTT. V and J are TRBV11-2 and TRBJ1-1; D is ambiguous. V was shortened by 8 bases and J by 11 bases, with 15 bases between the two germline ends. The CDR3 covers 11 residues. The germline gives CDR1 SGHAT, CDR2 FQNNGV.

The V and J genes are TRBV27 and TRBJ1-1; D may be TRBD1 (5 bases). V was trimmed by 3 bases and J by 4 bases, leaving 12 bases between them. This CDR3 region has 14 residues. The germline gives CDR1 MNHEY, CDR2 SMNVEV (reference sequence). The chain's CDR3 is CASSLGGGRTEAFF. The CDR3 DNA is TGTGCCAGCAGTTTGGGCGGGGGACGCACTGAAGCTTTCTTT.

V and J are TRBV7-8 and TRBJ2-6; D is possibly TRBD2 (5 bases). The germline CDR1 and CDR2 sequences are SGHVS and FQNEAQ. V gave up 4 bases and J gave up 1 base, with 11 bases separating them. CDR3 length equals 16 residues. The CDR3 loop reads CASSSFGESGANVLTF. The CDR3 nucleotides read TGTGCCAGCAGCTCCTTCGGGGAGTCTGGGGCCAACGTCCTGACTTTC.

The CDR3: CASSLRAVNEQYF. The CDR3 coding sequence is TGTGCCAGCAGTCTCAGGGCGGTCAACGAGCAGTACTTC. The V call is TRBV3-1 (or the pseudogene TRBV3-2), the J call TRBJ2-7, with a weak D call TRBD1 (5 bases). CDR3 length equals 13 residues. The V gene's germline CDR1 is LGHDT and CDR2 YNNKEL (reference sequence). Trimming took off 6 bases at V and 5 bases at J, with 14 bases between the two ends.

This clone was observed once. This chain links TRBV15 with TRBJ1-2, with D unresolved. The CDR3 sequence is 14 residues long. Germline V gene lookup returns CDR1 LNHNV and CDR2 YYDKDF (reference sequence). Trimming removed 3 bases from V and 0 bases from J, with 8 bases in between. The CDR3 nucleotides read TGTGCCACCAGCAGCCGCGGAGCTAACTATGGCTACACCTTC. Translating gives CATSSRGANYGYTF.

The chain combines TRBV4-2 with TRBJ2-4; no clear D gene. The CDR3 extends over 13 amino acids. Germline V gene lookup returns CDR1 LGHNA and CDR2 YNFKEQ. Between the trimmed V and J ends, which lost 4 bases and 0 bases, there was a span of 4 bases. In DNA, the CDR3 is TGTGCCAGCAGCCCCCAAGCCAAAAACATTCAGTACTTC. The encoded protein is CASSPQAKNIQYF.

This clone turned up a few times. The rearrangement joins TRBV18 to TRBJ1-1, with 7 bases that match TRBD1. V lost 3 bases and J lost 3; bases outside the gene matches: 7. The CDR3 is made up of 15 amino acids. Germline CDR1 reads KGHSH; CDR2 reads LQKENI. As DNA, the CDR3 is TGTGCCAGCTCACCTGACAGGGTCGGTTACACTGAAGCTTTCTTT. It specifies CASSPDRVGYTEAFF.

V is TRBV5-1 and J is TRBJ2-3; 8 nucleotides match TRBD1. Losses at the gene ends were 4 bases for V and 5 bases for J; bases not matched to a gene: 6. The V gene's germline CDR1 is SGHRS and CDR2 YFSETQ. The CDR3 is 14 residues long. The CDR3: CASSLDRDGDTQYF. The CDR3 coding sequence is TGCGCCAGCAGCCTGGACAGGGACGGAGATACGCAGTATTTT.

This clone was seen ten or more times. The J gene is TRBJ1-2, the V gene TRBV28; TRBD1 matches at 8 bases. The germline V gene has CDR1 MDHEN and CDR2 SYDVKM. The CDR3 has 14 amino acids. The trim removed 3 bases at V and 4 bases at J, leaving 4 bases unmatched. The CDR3 sequence is CASSFPGTGYGYTF. CDR3 in DNA: TGTGCCAGCAGTTTCCCCGGGACAGGCTATGGCTACACCTTC.

This clone was counted only a few times. The genes are TRBV6-5 and TRBJ1-1; the D is unclear. Trimming took 0 bases from V and 10 from J, leaving 6 bases between them. The CDR3 covers 11 residues. The germline V gene encodes CDR1 MNHEY and CDR2 SVGAGI. CDR3: CASSYSPGAFF. The CDR3 nucleotides read TGTGCCAGCAGTTACTCGCCGGGAGCTTTCTTT.

There are a few counts of this clone. This rearrangement joins TRBV7-6 to TRBJ1-4; the D gene is possibly TRBD1 (6 bases). The CDR3 loop spans 15 amino acids. The germline CDR1 and CDR2 sequences are SGHVS and FNYEAQ. V lost 5 bases to trimming and J lost 4 bases, with 14 bases between them. CDR3 in DNA: TGTGCCAGCAGCAAAGGGGTAGGGGGTAATGAAAAACTGTTTTTT. It is translated as CASSKGVGGNEKLFF.

This clone was counted a single time. The rearrangement links TRBV4-1 to TRBJ2-3, with TRBD2 identical over 15 bases. Unmatched junction bases numbered 14, after V lost 2 bases and J lost 5 bases. Germline CDR1 MGHRA, CDR2 YSYEKL. The CDR3 sequence is 20 residues long. CDR3 in DNA: TGCGCCAGCAGCCAACCCGGGACTAGCGGGGGGCCGGGGGTCAAAGATACGCAGTATTTT. Its protein is CASSQPGTSGGPGVKDTQYF.

This clone showed up just a few times. The chain's CDR3 is CATSDEVGGAPETQYF. The CDR3 DNA sequence: TGTGCCACCAGTGATGAGGTCGGGGGGGCTCCAGAGACCCAGTACTTC. The V call is TRBV24-1, the J call TRBJ2-5, with 8 nucleotides matching TRBD2. V was pared by 3 bases and J by 4 bases, with 9 bases of the junction left unmatched. The CDR3 runs 16 residues. Germline CDR1 and CDR2: KGHDR and SFDVKD.

The chain combines TRBV29-1 with TRBJ1-2; 9 positions agree with TRBD1. This CDR3 region has 13 residues. Germline CDR1 SQVTM, CDR2 ANQGSEA. V lost 6 bases to trimming and J lost 5 bases; unmatched junction nucleotides: 7. The CDR3 region has the DNA TGCAGCGTCCCGGACAGGGGTGAATATGGCTACACCTTC. The encoded protein is CSVPDRGEYGYTF. The whole variable domain, remainder taken from reference TRBV29-1 and TRBJ1-2, is SAVISQKPSRDICQRGTSLTIQCQVDSQVTMMFWYRQQPGQSLTLIATANQGSEATYESGFVIDKFPISRPNLTFSTLTVSNMSPEDSSIYLCSVPDRGEYGYTFGSGTRLTVV.

This clone appeared a few times. This chain connects TRBV2 to TRBJ1-2; tentative D call: TRBD1 (5 bases). This CDR3 is 15 amino acids long. Germline lookup yields CDR1 SNHLY and CDR2 FYNNEI. Trimming cost V 8 bases and J 2 bases, with 18 bases left between them. CDR3 nucleotide sequence: TGTGCCAGCCACAGTTGGGGGGTTCAGAACTATGGCTACACCTTC. Translating it yields CASHSWGVQNYGYTF.